Shown below are 28 T cell receptor beta chains from a single sample sequenced in a study of cytomegalovirus exposure and HLA in healthy donors. PCR primers comprised 60 Vbeta and 13 Jbeta primers. Profiled with immunoSEQ multiplex PCR; TCRdb holds only in-frame clones, not every one. This table holds 150,000 to 200,000 clones, roughly 82% found once. The specimen sequenced was PBMCs. The receptors originated from a girl under 18 in good health and CMV-seropositive.

DNA of the CDR3: TGTGCCAGCAGCTACCGGGACTCAAGACGGCAGACCCAGTACTTC. It translates to CASSYRDSRRQTQYF. This sequence joins TRBV11-1 and TRBJ2-5; maybe TRBD2 (6 bases). V lost 4 bases, J lost 6 bases, and 18 bases lay in between. The CDR3 extends over 15 amino acids. Germline CDR1 is SGHAT and CDR2 is FQDESV (reference sequence).

This chain links TRBV6-1 with TRBJ2-2; weak D call: TRBD2 (6 bases). Germline CDR1 reads MNHNS; CDR2 reads SASEGT. V was pared by 8 bases and J by 4 bases, with 14 bases between. The CDR3 sequence is 14 residues long. CDR3 amino acids: CASGRGRGTGELFF. The CDR3 DNA reads TGTGCCAGCGGGCGGGGTCGCGGCACCGGGGAGCTGTTTTTT.

This clone was found a few times. V gene TRBV7-2 combines with J gene TRBJ1-5, with D uncertain. Germline-derived CDR1 and CDR2 are SGHTA and FQGNSA. The CDR3 is 14 amino acids. V was shortened by 3 bases and J by 11 bases, with 17 bases between the two germline ends. This CDR3 is CASSFRPGQAAQHF. As DNA, the CDR3 is TGTGCCAGCAGCTTTCGCCCAGGTCAAGCAGCCCAGCATTTT.

The genes are TRBV19 and TRBJ2-7, with 8 bases that match TRBD1. Per the germline V gene, CDR1 is LNHDA and CDR2 is SQIVND (reference sequence). The CDR3 totals 13 residues. Trimming took 10 bases from V and 1 from J; bases not matched to a gene: 6. CDR3 coding DNA: TGTGCCACCCGGGACAGGACATCCTACGAGCAGTACTTC. Translated: CATRDRTSYEQYF.

The chain employs TRBV6-1 and TRBJ1-2; weak D call: TRBD1 (6 bases). The germline V gene has CDR1 MNHNS and CDR2 SASEGT. The CDR3 has 12 residues. The V end lost 6 bases, the J end lost 3 bases, and 8 bases lay between the germline ends. In DNA form, the CDR3 reads TGTGCCAGCAGCCGGACAGACTATGGCTACACCTTC. Translating it yields CASSRTDYGYTF.

The chain employs TRBV30 and TRBJ2-1; 10 bases line up with TRBD1. This CDR3 region has 16 residues. V shed 0 bases and J 5 bases; nucleotides not matched to a gene: 7. Germline CDR1 is GTSNPN and CDR2 is SVGIG (reference sequence). The CDR3 bases are TGTGCCTGGAGTGTAGGACAGGGGGTCCGGCACAATGAGCAGTTCTTC. It yields the protein CAWSVGQGVRHNEQFF.

Of note for this clone: At one end the junction does not follow the germline gene, possibly because of a read error. This rearrangement joins TRBV11-2 to TRBJ2-7, with D uncertain. Germline assignment: CDR1 SGHAT and CDR2 FQNNGV. The CDR3 length is 15 residues. The CDR3 sequence is CASSLDPYSSHEQYF. CDR3 coding DNA: TGTGCCAGCAGCTTAGATCCGTACAGCTCCCACGAGCAGTACTTC. The entire variable domain, with the rest obtained from reference TRBV11-2 and TRBJ2-7, is as follows: EAGVAQSPRYKIIEKRQSVAFWCNPISGHATLYWYQQILGQGPKLLIQFQNNGVVDDSQLPKDRFSAERLKGVDSTLKIQPAKLEDSAVYLCASSLDPYSSHEQYFGPGTRLTVT.

The chain joins TRBV28 to TRBJ1-5; D not resolved. There are 13 residues in the CDR3. Germline assignment: CDR1 MDHEN and CDR2 SYDVKM. The V and J ends lost 5 bases and 1 base respectively, with 6 bases between them. CDR3 DNA sequence: TGTGCCAGCAGTACGCGAAGCAATCAGCCCCAGCATTTT. Its translation is CASSTRSNQPQHF.

The gene calls are TRBV28 and TRBJ2-3; 7 positions match TRBD2. V shed 4 bases and J 0 bases; nucleotides not matched to a gene: 4. This CDR3 region has 15 residues. The V gene's germline CDR1 is MDHEN and CDR2 SYDVKM. The CDR3 DNA reads as TGTGCCAGCAGTTCGACTAGCCCTAGCACAGATACGCAGTATTTT. It is translated as CASSSTSPSTDTQYF.

The chain uses TRBV11-2 and TRBJ1-2; D is undetermined. CDR3 length: 15 amino acids. Between the trimmed V and J ends, which lost 6 bases and 3 bases, there was a span of 17 bases. Germline assignment: CDR1 SGHAT and CDR2 FQNNGV. Written as DNA, the CDR3 is TGTGCCAGCAGTTTAACCACTGTTCCGGACTATGGCTACACCTTC. Translation: CASSLTTVPDYGYTF.

The J gene is TRBJ2-5, the V gene TRBV5-4; maybe TRBD2 (7 bases). The CDR3 is made up of 15 amino acids. Germline V gene data show CDR1 as SGHNT and CDR2 as YYREEE (reference sequence). Trimming left V 4 bases short and J 3 bases short, with 16 bases between. CDR3 coding DNA: TGTGCCAGCAGCAGGGGGGGTGAGGGCAAAGAGACCCAGTACTTC. This translates into CASSRGGEGKETQYF.

The chain recombines TRBV10-2 with TRBJ1-1; a weak D match, TRBD1 (5 bases). Germline loops: CDR1 WSHSY, CDR2 SAAADI. V lost 3 bases to trimming and J lost 4 bases, with 15 bases between them. CDR3 size: 15 residues. The CDR3 region has the DNA TGCGCCAGCAGTGATCCGGCAGGCGGGGGCACTGAAGCTTTCTTT. Residues: CASSDPAGGGTEAFF.

The table lists this clone with a count of one. V is TRBV29-1 and J is TRBJ2-1; 7 bases are a match to TRBD2. V gave up 1 base and J gave up 7 bases; unmatched junction bases: 7. Germline CDR1 SQVTM, CDR2 ANQGSEA. The CDR3 runs to 14 residues. CDR3: CSVEVLAWINEQFF. The CDR3 DNA sequence: TGCAGCGTTGAAGTACTAGCGTGGATAAATGAGCAGTTCTTC.

This clone was seen just once. The chain recombines TRBV28 with TRBJ2-1; TRBD1 aligns across 7 bases. Germline CDR1 reads MDHEN; CDR2 reads SYDVKM. The CDR3 runs 14 residues. The trim removed 5 bases at V and 5 bases at J, leaving 6 bases unmatched. CDR3 sequence (DNA): TGTGCCAGCAGTACCCGGACAGGCCACAATGAGCAGTTCTTC. This sequence encodes CASSTRTGHNEQFF.

The genes are TRBV28 and TRBJ1-1; D is unresolved. Germline V gives CDR1 MDHEN, CDR2 SYDVKM. Trimming took off 2 bases at V and 10 bases at J, with 11 bases between the two ends. This CDR3 comprises 12 residues. The CDR3 bases are TGTGCCAGCAGTTTAGACACGTCGGTAGCTTTCTTT. Translated: CASSLDTSVAFF.

This chain connects TRBV28 to TRBJ2-3, with D possibly TRBD1 on 8 matching bases. CDR1 MDHEN and CDR2 SYDVKM come from the germline V gene. The CDR3 extends over 16 amino acids. Deletions cut 5 bases from V and 5 bases from J, with 20 bases between. CDR3 sequence (DNA): TGTGCCAGCAGTCTGCGGACAGGGAGGGGAGAAGATACGCAGTATTTT. It codes for CASSLRTGRGEDTQYF.

This chain links TRBV29-1 with TRBJ2-2; unclear D gene. The V end lost 2 bases, the J end lost 3 bases, and 10 bases lay between the germline ends. Germline V gene sequence: CDR1 SQVTM, CDR2 ANQGSEA. The CDR3 contains 14 residues. The CDR3 nucleotides read TGCAGCGTTGAATCTAGTGGAGACACCGGGGAGCTGTTTTTT. Encoded protein: CSVESSGDTGELFF.

The chain combines TRBV21-1 with TRBJ2-1; the DNA was not compared with TRBD1, the D call given in the table. TRBV21-1 has pseudogene status. There are 22 residues in the CDR3. CDR3: CASSKNPPDCRQGNFSYNEQFF. Written as DNA, the CDR3 is TGTGCCAGCAGCAAAAATCCCCCCGACTGCCGGCAGGGGAATTTCTCCTACAATGAGCAGTTCTTC.

This chain uses TRBV19 with TRBJ2-7; 10 bases are a match to TRBD1. With V trimmed by 4 bases and J by 3 bases, 0 bases remained unmatched. The CDR3 sequence is 13 residues long. Germline CDR1 LNHDA, CDR2 SQIVND (reference sequence). CDR3 in amino acids: CASSRDRGYEQYF. The CDR3 DNA is TGTGCCAGTAGTAGGGACAGGGGCTACGAGCAGTACTTC.

There are a few counts of this clone. The genes are TRBV9 and TRBJ2-3, with 8 nucleotides matching TRBD1. The CDR3 runs to 15 residues. Germline V gene data show CDR1 as SGDLS and CDR2 as YYNGEE. The V gene end was trimmed by 0 bases and the J gene end by 3 bases; junction bases not matched to a gene: 3. The CDR3 is CASSVAWDRTDTQYF. The CDR3 DNA reads as TGTGCCAGCAGCGTAGCTTGGGACAGGACAGATACGCAGTATTTT. The whole variable domain, remainder taken from reference TRBV9 and TRBJ2-3, is DSGVTQTPKHLITATGQRVTLRCSPRSGDLSVYWYQQSLDQGLQFLIQYYNGEERAKGNILERFSAQQFPDLHSELNLSSLELGDSALYFCASSVAWDRTDTQYFGPGTRLTVL.

The chain couples TRBV30 to TRBJ2-3, with D maybe TRBD1 (6 bases). The V end was cut by 6 bases, the J end by 4 bases, with 17 bases between. Germline CDR1 and CDR2: GTSNPN and SVGIG (reference sequence). CDR3 length: 14 residues. The CDR3 region is CACDLTGSPDTQYF. The CDR3 bases are TGTGCCTGTGATCTAACAGGGTCTCCAGATACGCAGTATTTT.

This chain's CDR3 is CASSRGTPAPYEQYF. In nucleotides, the CDR3 is TGTGCCAGCAGTCGAGGGACACCCGCCCCTTACGAGCAGTACTTC. The J gene is TRBJ2-7, the V gene TRBV27, with D possibly matching TRBD1 (6 bases). There are 15 residues in the CDR3. CDR1 is MNHEY and CDR2 is SMNVEV in the germline V gene (reference sequence). Trimming took off 5 bases at V and 4 bases at J, with 18 bases between the two ends.

The chain joins TRBV28 to TRBJ1-2; 9 nucleotides agree with TRBD1. CDR3 length: 14 residues. Germline V gene lookup returns CDR1 MDHEN and CDR2 SYDVKM. V gave up 7 bases and J gave up 3 bases; unmatched junction bases: 6. This chain's CDR3 is CASTRDRVDYGYTF. CDR3 coding DNA: TGTGCCAGCACCCGGGACAGGGTAGACTATGGCTACACCTTC.

This clone was picked up one time. This chain connects TRBV5-4 to TRBJ2-5, with 10 nucleotides matching TRBD1. V was clipped by 4 bases and J by 5 bases; unmatched bases: 8. Germline-derived CDR1 and CDR2 are SGHNT and YYREEE (reference sequence). The CDR3 runs 15 residues. CDR3 protein: CASSPGQGYFETQYF. The CDR3 DNA follows: TGTGCCAGCAGCCCGGGACAGGGGTATTTCGAGACCCAGTACTTC.

The chain joins TRBV29-1 to TRBJ2-3, with D perhaps TRBD2 (6 bases). The ends were cut back, 1 base at V and 5 bases at J, with 10 bases in the middle. The germline CDR1 and CDR2 sequences are SQVTM and ANQGSEA. The CDR3 loop spans 13 amino acids. The DNA of the CDR3 is TGCAGCGTTGAAGGCCGGGGGTTAGATACGCAGTATTTT. Protein product: CSVEGRGLDTQYF.

This chain uses TRBV5-6 with TRBJ1-2; no reliable D call. Germline CDR1 and CDR2: SGHDT and YYEEEE. Trimming took off 2 bases at V and 5 bases at J, with 13 bases between the two ends. The CDR3 contains 14 residues. The CDR3 here is CASSFSGSGYGYTF. For the CDR3, the DNA is TGTGCCAGCAGCTTCTCCGGGTCCGGGTATGGCTACACCTTC.

This clone has only one observation. The rearrangement links TRBV28 to TRBJ1-1, with 11 bases matching TRBD1. Germline-derived CDR1 and CDR2 are MDHEN and SYDVKM. The trim removed 2 bases at V and 3 bases at J, leaving 5 bases unmatched. CDR3 size: 16 residues. In DNA, the CDR3 is TGTGCCAGCAGTTTAACACCGGGACAGGGGGACACTGAAGCTTTCTTT. Translated, it gives CASSLTPGQGDTEAFF.

The chain couples TRBV10-3 to TRBJ2-5, with D possibly TRBD2 on 6 matching bases. The length of the CDR3 is 14 residues. The germline CDR1 and CDR2 sequences are ENHRY and SYGVKD. V gave up 10 bases and J gave up 2 bases, with 17 bases separating them. In nucleotides, the CDR3 is TGTGCCACCGGAGGGCGAGCGGAGCAAGAGACCCAGTACTTC. Translating gives CATGGRAEQETQYF.